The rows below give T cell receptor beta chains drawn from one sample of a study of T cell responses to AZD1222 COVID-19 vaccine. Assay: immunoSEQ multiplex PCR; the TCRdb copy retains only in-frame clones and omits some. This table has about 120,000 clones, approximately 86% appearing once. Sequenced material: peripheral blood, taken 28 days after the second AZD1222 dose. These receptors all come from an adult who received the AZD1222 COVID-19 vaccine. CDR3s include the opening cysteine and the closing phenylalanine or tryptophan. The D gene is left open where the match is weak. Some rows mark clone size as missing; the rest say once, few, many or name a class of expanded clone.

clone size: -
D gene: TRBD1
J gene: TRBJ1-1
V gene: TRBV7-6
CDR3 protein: CASRSRTGGNTEAFF
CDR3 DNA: TGTGCCAGCAGATCTCGGACAGGGGGAAACACTGAAGCTTTCTTT

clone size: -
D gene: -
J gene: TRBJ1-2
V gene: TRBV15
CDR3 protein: CATSRDEAGARGYTF
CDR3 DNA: TGTGCCACCAGCAGAGATGAAGCGGGGGCGCGGGGCTACACCTTC

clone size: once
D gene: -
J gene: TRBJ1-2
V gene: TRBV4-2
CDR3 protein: CASSQVEWGVQGYTF
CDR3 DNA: TGTGCCAGCAGCCAAGTCGAATGGGGGGTTCAAGGCTACACCTTC

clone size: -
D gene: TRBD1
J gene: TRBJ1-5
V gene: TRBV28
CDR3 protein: CASSSPTGKQPQHF
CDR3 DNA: TGTGCCAGCAGTTCCCCGACAGGGAAACAGCCCCAGCATTTT

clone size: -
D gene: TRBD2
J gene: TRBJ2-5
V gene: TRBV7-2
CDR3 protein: CASSLMRGAEETQYF
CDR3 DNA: TGTGCCAGCAGCTTAATGCGGGGGGCAGAAGAGACCCAGTACTTC

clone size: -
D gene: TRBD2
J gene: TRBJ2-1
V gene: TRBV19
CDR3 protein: CASSIAAQRGGQEQFF
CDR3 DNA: TGTGCCAGTAGTATAGCGGCCCAGCGGGGGGGCCAGGAGCAGTTCTTC

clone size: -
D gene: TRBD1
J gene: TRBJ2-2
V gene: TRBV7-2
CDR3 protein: CASSLVGTVGPTGELFF
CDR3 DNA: TGTGCCAGCAGCTTAGTGGGGACAGTAGGACCCACCGGGGAGCTGTTTTTT

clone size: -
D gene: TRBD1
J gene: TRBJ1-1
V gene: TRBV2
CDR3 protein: CASSQQAPGAGGGDTEAFF
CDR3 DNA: TGTGCCAGCAGTCAACAAGCCCCAGGGGCAGGGGGCGGTGACACTGAAGCTTTCTTT

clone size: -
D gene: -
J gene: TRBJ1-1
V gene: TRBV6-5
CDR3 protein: CASSYLGLAFF
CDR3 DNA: TGTGCCAGCAGTTATCTTGGACTAGCTTTCTTT

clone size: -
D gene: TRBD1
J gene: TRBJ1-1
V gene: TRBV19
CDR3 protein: CASNLGQNMNTEAFF
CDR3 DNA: TGTGCCAGTAACTTGGGACAGAACATGAACACTGAAGCTTTCTTT

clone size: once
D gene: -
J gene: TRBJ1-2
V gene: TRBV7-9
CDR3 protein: CASSLAEGANYGYTF
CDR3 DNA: TGTGCCAGCAGCTTAGCTGAAGGGGCTAACTATGGCTACACCTTC

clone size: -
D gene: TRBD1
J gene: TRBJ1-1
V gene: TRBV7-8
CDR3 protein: CASSFGQGLTKNTEAFF
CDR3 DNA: TGTGCCAGCAGCTTTGGACAGGGGCTTACAAAGAACACTGAAGCTTTCTTT

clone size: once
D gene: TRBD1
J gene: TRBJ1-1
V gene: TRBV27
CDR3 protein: CASSSRDRGHRAFF
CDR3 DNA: TGTGCCAGCAGTTCCCGCGACAGGGGGCATCGGGCTTTCTTT

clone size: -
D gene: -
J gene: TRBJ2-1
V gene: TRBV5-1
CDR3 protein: CASSFGGDNEQFF
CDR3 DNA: TGCGCCAGCAGCTTCGGCGGGGACAATGAGCAGTTCTTC

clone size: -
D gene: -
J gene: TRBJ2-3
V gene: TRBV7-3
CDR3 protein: CASSPSTSGTQYF
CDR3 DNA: TGTGCCAGCAGCCCCTCCACGAGTGGGACGCAGTATTTT

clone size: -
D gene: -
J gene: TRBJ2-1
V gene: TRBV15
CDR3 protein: CAAGPSLSYNEQFF
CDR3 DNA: TGTGCCGCGGGACCCTCTCTCTCCTACAATGAGCAGTTCTTC

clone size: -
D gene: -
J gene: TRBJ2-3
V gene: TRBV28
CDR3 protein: CASSPPLVAFTDTQYF
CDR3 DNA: TGTGCCAGCAGTCCGCCTCTAGTAGCATTCACAGATACGCAGTATTTT

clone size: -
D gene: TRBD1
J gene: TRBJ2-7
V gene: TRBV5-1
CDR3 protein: CASRPTTGTGTYEQYF
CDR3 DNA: TGCGCCAGCAGACCTACGACCGGGACAGGAACCTACGAGCAGTACTTC

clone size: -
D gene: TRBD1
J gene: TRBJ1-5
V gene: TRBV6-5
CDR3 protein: CASMTGGFGQPQHF
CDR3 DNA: TGTGCCAGCATGACAGGGGGCTTTGGTCAGCCCCAGCATTTT

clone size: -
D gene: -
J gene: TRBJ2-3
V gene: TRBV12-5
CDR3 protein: CASGLTPRSDTQYF
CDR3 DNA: TGTGCTAGTGGTTTGACCCCGAGATCAGATACGCAGTATTTT

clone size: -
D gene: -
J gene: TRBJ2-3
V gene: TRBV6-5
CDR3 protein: CASSYGRGSTDTQYF
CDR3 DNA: TGTGCCAGCAGTTACGGGCGGGGCAGCACAGATACGCAGTATTTT

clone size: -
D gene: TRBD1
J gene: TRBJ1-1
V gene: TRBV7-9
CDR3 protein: CASSSSGGVEAFF
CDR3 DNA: TGTGCCAGCAGCTCGTCAGGGGGGGTTGAAGCTTTCTTT

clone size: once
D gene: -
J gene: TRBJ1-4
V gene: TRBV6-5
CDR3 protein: CASKDSNEKLFF
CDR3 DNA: TGTGCCAGCAAAGACAGTAATGAAAAACTGTTTTTT

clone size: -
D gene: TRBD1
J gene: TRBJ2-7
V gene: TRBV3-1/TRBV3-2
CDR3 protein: CASSQEPGTAYEQYF
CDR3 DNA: TGTGCCAGCAGCCAAGAGCCTGGGACAGCCTACGAGCAGTACTTC

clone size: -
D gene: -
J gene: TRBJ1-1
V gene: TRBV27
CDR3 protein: CASSLRRGRVNTEAFF
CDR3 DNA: TGTGCCAGCAGTTTAAGGCGTGGCAGGGTGAACACTGAAGCTTTCTTT

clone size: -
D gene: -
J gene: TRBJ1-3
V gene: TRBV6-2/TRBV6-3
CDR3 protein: CASSYPDGGNTIYF
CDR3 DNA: TGTGCCAGCAGTTACCCGGACGGAGGAAACACCATATATTTT

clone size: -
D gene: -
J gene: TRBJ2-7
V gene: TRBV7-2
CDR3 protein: CASSIEDGLAYEQYF
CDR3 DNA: TGTGCCAGCAGCATTGAGGACGGCCTTGCCTACGAGCAGTACTTC

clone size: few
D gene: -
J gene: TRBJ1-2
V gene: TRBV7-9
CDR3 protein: CASSLLQANYGYTF
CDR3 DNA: TGTGCCAGCAGCTTATTGCAAGCTAACTATGGCTACACCTTC

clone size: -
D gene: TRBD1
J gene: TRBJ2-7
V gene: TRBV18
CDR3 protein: CASSPGQVYEQYF
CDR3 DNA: TGTGCCAGCTCACCAGGACAGGTTTACGAGCAGTACTTC

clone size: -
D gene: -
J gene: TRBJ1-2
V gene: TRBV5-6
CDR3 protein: CASSLERTPDIYGYTF
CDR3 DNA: TGTGCCAGCAGCTTGGAAAGGACACCGGATATCTATGGCTACACCTTC

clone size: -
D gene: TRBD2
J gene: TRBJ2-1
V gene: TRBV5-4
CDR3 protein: CASSPRLAGGPNEQFF
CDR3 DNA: TGTGCCAGCAGCCCGAGACTAGCGGGGGGACCCAATGAGCAGTTCTTC

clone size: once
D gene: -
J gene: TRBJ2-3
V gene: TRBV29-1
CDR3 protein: CSGLDRSTDTQYF
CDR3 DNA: TGCAGCGGTCTGGACAGAAGCACAGATACGCAGTATTTT

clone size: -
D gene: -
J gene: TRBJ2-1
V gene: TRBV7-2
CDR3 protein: CASSLYTPQGVGAGDEQFF
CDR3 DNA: TGTGCCAGCAGCCTTTACACGCCCCAAGGAGTGGGGGCGGGGGACGAGCAGTTCTTC

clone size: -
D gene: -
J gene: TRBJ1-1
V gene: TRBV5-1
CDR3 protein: CASSEGATEAFF
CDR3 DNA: TGCGCCAGCAGCGAAGGTGCCACTGAAGCTTTCTTT

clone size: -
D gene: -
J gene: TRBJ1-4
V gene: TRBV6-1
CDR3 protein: CASSATSGGWINREKLFF
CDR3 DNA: TGTGCCAGCAGTGCCACCTCTGGAGGATGGATAAACCGGGAAAAACTGTTTTTT

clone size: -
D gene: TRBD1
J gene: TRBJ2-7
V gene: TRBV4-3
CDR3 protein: CASRGQGSNEQYF
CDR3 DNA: TGCGCCAGCAGGGGACAGGGAAGCAACGAGCAGTACTTC

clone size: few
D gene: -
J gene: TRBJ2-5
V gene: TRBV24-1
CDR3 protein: CATSDGPGNQETQYF
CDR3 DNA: TGTGCCACCAGTGATGGGCCCGGGAACCAAGAGACCCAGTACTTC

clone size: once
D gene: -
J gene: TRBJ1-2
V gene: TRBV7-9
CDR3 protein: CASSPLGRGRDYGYTF
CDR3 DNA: TGTGCCAGCAGCCCCTTGGGTCGAGGGCGGGACTATGGCTACACCTTC

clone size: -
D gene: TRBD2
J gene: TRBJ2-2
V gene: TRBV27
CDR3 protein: CASNLAGARTGELFF
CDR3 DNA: TGTGCCAGCAACCTAGCGGGGGCGCGGACCGGGGAGCTGTTTTTT

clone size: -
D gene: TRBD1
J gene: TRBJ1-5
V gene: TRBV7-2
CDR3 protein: CASSRDRLEPQHF
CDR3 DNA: TGTGCCAGCAGTCGGGACAGGCTAGAACCCCAGCATTTT

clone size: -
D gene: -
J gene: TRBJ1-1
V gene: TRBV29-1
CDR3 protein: CSVTSPWTEAFF
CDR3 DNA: TGCAGCGTAACAAGCCCCTGGACTGAAGCTTTCTTT

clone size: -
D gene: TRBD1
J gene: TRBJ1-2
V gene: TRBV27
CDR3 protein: CASSYVGTGVSNYGYTF
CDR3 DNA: TGTGCCAGCAGTTATGTCGGGACAGGGGTTAGTAACTATGGCTACACCTTC

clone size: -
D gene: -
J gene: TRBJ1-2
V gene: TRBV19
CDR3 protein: CVTRGNYGYTF
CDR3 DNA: TGTGTTACTCGGGGGAACTATGGCTACACCTTC

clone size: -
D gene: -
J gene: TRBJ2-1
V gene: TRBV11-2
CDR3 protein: CASSLVRSGGTNEQFF
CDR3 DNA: TGTGCCAGCAGCTTAGTTCGGTCCGGGGGTACCAATGAGCAGTTCTTC

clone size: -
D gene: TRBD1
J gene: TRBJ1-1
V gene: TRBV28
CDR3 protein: CASRQQGGNTEAFF
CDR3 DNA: TGTGCCAGCAGACAGCAGGGGGGGAACACTGAAGCTTTCTTT

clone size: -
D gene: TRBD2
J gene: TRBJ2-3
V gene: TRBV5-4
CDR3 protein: CASSFAGTSTQYF
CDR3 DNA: TGTGCCAGCAGCTTCGCCGGGACTAGTACGCAGTATTTT

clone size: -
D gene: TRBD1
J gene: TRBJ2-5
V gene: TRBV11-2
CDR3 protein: CASSSGQGRETQYF
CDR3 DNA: TGTGCCAGCAGCTCAGGACAGGGCCGAGAGACCCAGTACTTC

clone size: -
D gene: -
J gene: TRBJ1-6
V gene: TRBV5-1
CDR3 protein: CASSLQGSDSPLHF
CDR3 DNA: TGCGCCAGCAGCTTGCAGGGGAGTGATTCACCCCTCCACTTT

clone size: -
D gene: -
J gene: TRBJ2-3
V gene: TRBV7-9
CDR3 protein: CASSLWTGTTSTDTQYF
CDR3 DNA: TGTGCCAGCAGCTTATGGACCGGGACAACGAGCACAGATACGCAGTATTTT

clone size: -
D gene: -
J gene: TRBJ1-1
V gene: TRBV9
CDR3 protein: CASSFTGTTEAFF
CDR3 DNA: TGTGCCAGCAGCTTTACAGGTACCACTGAAGCTTTCTTT

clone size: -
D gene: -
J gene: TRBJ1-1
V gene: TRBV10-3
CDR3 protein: CAISDYMNTEAFF
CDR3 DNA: TGTGCCATCAGTGACTACATGAACACTGAAGCTTTCTTT

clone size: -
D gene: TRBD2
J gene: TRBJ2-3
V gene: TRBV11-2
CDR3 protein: CASSQTSADTQYF
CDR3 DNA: TGTGCCAGCAGCCAAACTAGCGCAGATACGCAGTATTTT

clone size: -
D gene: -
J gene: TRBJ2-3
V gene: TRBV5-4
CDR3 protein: CASSLTGSTDTQYF
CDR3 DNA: TGTGCCAGCAGCTTGACAGGGAGCACAGATACGCAGTATTTT

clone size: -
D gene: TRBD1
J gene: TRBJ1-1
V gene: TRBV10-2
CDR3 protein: CASSVPGGYTEAFF
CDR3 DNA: TGCGCCAGCAGTGTTCCAGGGGGATACACTGAAGCTTTCTTT

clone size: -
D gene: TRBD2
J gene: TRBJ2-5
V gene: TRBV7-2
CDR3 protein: CASSSPGLAGGRETQYF
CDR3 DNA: TGTGCCAGCAGCTCCCCCGGACTAGCGGGGGGGCGTGAGACCCAGTACTTC

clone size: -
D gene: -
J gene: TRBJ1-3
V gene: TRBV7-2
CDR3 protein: CASSIRMSGNTIYF
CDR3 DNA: TGTGCCAGCAGCATAAGGATGTCTGGAAACACCATATATTTT

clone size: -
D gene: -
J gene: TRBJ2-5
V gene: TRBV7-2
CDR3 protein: CASNHGVYKETQYF
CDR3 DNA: TGTGCCAGCAACCACGGGGTCTACAAAGAGACCCAGTACTTC